Included here is one TCR beta chain sequence, with context. This record belongs to a study of blood T cell repertoires in COVID-19. Across the whole study: Both acute and convalescent COVID-19 samples were obtained from the United States, Italy and Spain.

Per germline, CDR1 ENHRY and CDR2 SYGVKD. CDR3 length: 13 residues. Trimming removed 8 bases from V and 0 bases from J, with 10 bases in between. TCRdb's copy holds only in-frame clones and misses some; the assay was immunoSEQ multiplex PCR. The table includes about 480,000 clones, approximately 88% detected once. The source material was peripheral blood. The TCR comes from a woman in her fifties or sixties with COVID-19, enrolled during active disease. The chain uses TRBV10-3 and TRBJ1-1; D gene uncertain. CDR3 region: CAISNSMNTEAFF. The CDR3 bases are TGTGCCATCTCGAACAGCATGAACACTGAAGCTTTCTTT.